Following are 25 T cell receptor beta chains from one sample sequenced in a study of cytomegalovirus exposure and HLA in healthy donors. A multiplex PCR was run with 60 Vbeta primers and 13 Jbeta primers. Produced via immunoSEQ multiplex PCR; TCRdb's table is partial and in-frame only. The table lists approximately 100,000 clones, 74% of them singletons. Sequencing input: PBMCs. Source of these receptors: a human donor in good health.

The V and J genes are TRBV5-4 and TRBJ2-5, with 14 nucleotides matching TRBD2. The CDR3 totals 17 residues. V shed 4 bases, J shed 5 bases, and the junction held 10 bases outside the gene matches. Germline values: CDR1 SGHNT, CDR2 YYREEE (reference sequence). CDR3 coding DNA: TGTGCCAGCAGCACCGGGACTAGCGGGAGAGGAGGGGAGACCCAGTACTTC. Its protein product is CASSTGTSGRGGETQYF.

V usage is TRBV15 and J usage is TRBJ2-7; TRBD2 matches 12 bases. The CDR3 is made up of 15 amino acids. J was trimmed by 4 bases and V by 0 bases; bases with no gene match: 1. The V gene's germline CDR1 is LNHNV and CDR2 YYDKDF (reference sequence). The CDR3 here is CATSRDLAGGYEQYF. The DNA for the CDR3 is TGTGCCACCAGCAGAGATCTAGCGGGAGGGTACGAGCAGTACTTC.

V is TRBV4-1 and J is TRBJ1-2; D might be TRBD1 (6 bases). Per the germline V gene, CDR1 is MGHRA and CDR2 is YSYEKL. The ends were cut back, 0 bases at V and 7 bases at J, with 15 bases in the middle. This CDR3 spans 15 amino acids. The DNA of the CDR3 is TGCGCCAGCAGCCAAGATGCTCAGGGGTTGGGTGGCTACACCTTC. This translates into CASSQDAQGLGGYTF.

This sequence joins TRBV19 and TRBJ1-1, with D hard to call. This CDR3 is built from 13 residues. With 6 bases removed from V and 6 bases from J, the gap between germline ends came to 14 bases. Germline CDR1 reads LNHDA; CDR2 reads SQIVND (reference sequence). CDR3 loop: CASSLEEGSEAFF. CDR3 DNA: TGTGCCAGTAGCCTGGAGGAGGGTTCTGAAGCTTTCTTT.

The table lists this clone with a few counts. CDR3 sequence reads: CASSIIQRGSGNTIYF. DNA of the CDR3: TGTGCCAGTAGTATAATCCAACGAGGCTCCGGAAACACCATATATTTT. This sequence joins TRBV19 and TRBJ1-3; no clear D. Per germline, CDR1 LNHDA and CDR2 SQIVND (reference sequence). V was shortened by 2 bases and J by 4 bases, with 15 bases between the two germline ends. The length of the CDR3 is 16 residues.

The CDR3 nucleotides read TGTGCCAGCAGTTTAAGGGGGTGGGAGCAGTACTTC. Its translation is CASSLRGWEQYF. V and J are TRBV28 and TRBJ2-7; weak D call: TRBD1 (6 bases). This CDR3 spans 12 amino acids. The V and J ends lost 2 bases and 7 bases respectively, with 9 bases between them. Germline loops: CDR1 MDHEN, CDR2 SYDVKM.

The V call is TRBV30, the J call TRBJ1-6; tentative D call: TRBD1 (6 bases). The CDR3 is 14 residues long. CDR1 GTSNPN and CDR2 SVGIG come from the germline V gene (reference sequence). Trimming took off 3 bases at V and 7 bases at J, with 13 bases between the two ends. Here the CDR3 reads CAWRVGQKNSPLHF. The CDR3 coding sequence is TGTGCCTGGAGGGTCGGACAGAAGAATTCACCCCTCCACTTT.

This rearrangement joins TRBV7-9 to TRBJ1-4, with unresolved D. This CDR3 region has 16 residues. Trimming pared 5 bases from V and 2 bases from J, leaving 15 bases between. The germline V gene has CDR1 SEHNR and CDR2 FQNEAQ (reference sequence). This CDR3 reads CASSPGSLPTNEKLFF. In DNA form, the CDR3 reads TGTGCCAGCAGCCCAGGCAGCTTACCGACTAATGAAAAACTGTTTTTT.

The chain combines TRBV28 with TRBJ1-1; 11 bases match TRBD1. Germline lookup yields CDR1 MDHEN and CDR2 SYDVKM. The V segment lost 5 bases and the J segment 4 bases; nucleotides outside the gene matches: 12. The length of the CDR3 is 17 residues. CDR3 sequence: CASSPYVTGTGGTEAFF. DNA of the CDR3: TGTGCCAGCAGTCCCTACGTGACCGGGACAGGGGGCACTGAAGCTTTCTTT.

The rearrangement joins TRBV5-1 to TRBJ2-7; a possible D gene is TRBD1 (5 bases). Germline CDR1 and CDR2: SGHRS and YFSETQ. The V end lost 0 bases, the J end lost 0 bases, and 13 bases lay between the germline ends. This CDR3 is 16 amino acids long. CDR3 DNA: TGCGCCAGCAGCTTGGGTTTGACAGTAAGCTCCTACGAGCAGTACTTC. It is translated as CASSLGLTVSSYEQYF.

The genes are TRBV2 and TRBJ2-1, with TRBD2 matching over 9 bases. Germline CDR1 reads SNHLY; CDR2 reads FYNNEI. V lost 7 bases, J lost 9 bases, and 7 bases stayed unmatched. This CDR3 contains 13 residues. The CDR3 DNA sequence: TGTGCCAGCACCCGGACTAGCGATAGTGAGCAGTTCTTC. Amino acids: CASTRTSDSEQFF.

This chain joins TRBV19 and TRBJ2-2; possibly TRBD1 for D (5 bases). The germline gives CDR1 LNHDA, CDR2 SQIVND (reference sequence). The V end lost 4 bases, the J end lost 6 bases, and 18 bases lay between the germline ends. The CDR3 covers 16 residues. The CDR3 DNA reads TGTGCCAGTAGTACCACCGGTGGGGCCGGGCCCGGGGAGCTGTTTTTT. This translates into CASSTTGGAGPGELFF. Variable domain in full (rest from reference TRBV19 and TRBJ2-2): DGGITQSPKYLFRKEGQNVTLSCEQNLNHDAMYWYRQDPGQGLRLIYYSQIVNDFQKGDIAEGYSVSREKKESFPLTVTSAQKNPTAFYLCASSTTGGAGPGELFFGEGSRLTVL.

This clone was recorded a few times. The chain links TRBV4-1 to TRBJ2-3, with no clear D. Germline V gene sequence: CDR1 MGHRA, CDR2 YSYEKL. The CDR3 totals 13 residues. Trimming shortened V by 4 bases and J by 2 bases, and 7 bases separated the two germline ends. CDR3 amino acids: CASSREHTDTQYF. The DNA of the CDR3 is TGCGCCAGCAGCCGAGAACACACAGATACGCAGTATTTT.

This chain uses TRBV6-5 with TRBJ1-2, with D hard to call. The ends were cut back, 0 bases at V and 2 bases at J, with 7 bases in the middle. This CDR3 has 14 amino acids. Per germline, CDR1 MNHEY and CDR2 SVGAGI. CDR3 sequence: CASSYSAANYGYTF. CDR3 DNA sequence: TGTGCCAGCAGTTACTCAGCAGCGAACTATGGCTACACCTTC.

This clone was counted once. V is TRBV14 and J is TRBJ2-7; 9 bases agree with TRBD2. Germline V gene data show CDR1 as SGHDN and CDR2 as FVKESK. Trimming removed 3 bases from V and 5 bases from J; junction bases left unmatched: 5. The CDR3 runs to 14 residues. This chain's CDR3 is CASSQRGGLNEQYF. Here the CDR3 DNA reads TGTGCCAGCAGCCAGCGGGGGGGCCTCAACGAGCAGTACTTC.

This chain connects TRBV5-1 to TRBJ2-7, with 9 bases aligning to TRBD1. The germline V gene has CDR1 SGHRS and CDR2 YFSETQ. Trimming took 4 bases from V and 6 from J; bases not matched to a gene: 8. The CDR3 has 14 amino acids. The CDR3 coding sequence is TGCGCCAGCAGCCTCGCGGGACAGGGATTCGAGCAGTACTTC. Encoded protein: CASSLAGQGFEQYF.

The J gene is TRBJ2-7, the V gene TRBV29-1; D perhaps matches TRBD2 (6 bases). V lost 7 bases, J lost 3 bases, and 22 bases lay in between. The germline V gene encodes CDR1 SQVTM and CDR2 ANQGSEA. CDR3 length equals 15 residues. DNA for the CDR3: TGCAGCGCCGTGTCGAAGGAGGGCTTACTCTACGAGCAGTACTTC. Translating it yields CSAVSKEGLLYEQYF.

The table lists this clone with a few counts. The J gene is TRBJ2-2, the V gene TRBV7-8, with TRBD2 matching 10 bases. The germline V gene has CDR1 SGHVS and CDR2 FQNEAQ. Unmatched junction bases numbered 5, after V lost 1 base and J lost 3 bases. This CDR3 contains 17 residues. This CDR3 is CASSLVGSGGDTGELFF. The CDR3 nucleotides are TGTGCCAGCAGCTTAGTCGGCAGCGGGGGGGACACCGGGGAGCTGTTTTTT.

This chain's CDR3 is CAWSVFKGLAGRELFF. In nucleotides, the CDR3 is TGTGCCTGGAGTGTTTTTAAGGGACTAGCGGGACGGGAGCTGTTTTTT. V and J are TRBV30 and TRBJ2-2, with TRBD2 matching 13 bases. J lost 9 bases, V lost 0 bases, and 7 bases had no gene match. The CDR3 length is 16 residues. Germline CDR1 and CDR2: GTSNPN and SVGIG (reference sequence).

This clone came up once. This rearrangement joins TRBV28 to TRBJ2-7; TRBD1 matches 8 bases. V lost 4 bases to trimming and J lost 3 bases; unmatched junction nucleotides: 8. The CDR3 totals 15 residues. Per germline, CDR1 MDHEN and CDR2 SYDVKM. CDR3 residues: CASSSRTRGLYEQYF. DNA for the CDR3: TGTGCCAGCAGTTCCAGAACCAGGGGGCTCTACGAGCAGTACTTC.

The CDR3 here is CASSAPGHHPYEQYF. The CDR3, as DNA: TGTGCCAGCAGCGCTCCTGGACACCATCCCTACGAGCAGTACTTC. The rearrangement uses TRBV21-1 and TRBJ2-7; the table's D call of TRBD1 was not tested on the DNA. TRBV21-1 is listed as a pseudogene. The CDR3 length is 15 residues.

The chain couples TRBV18 to TRBJ1-1; 8 positions agree with TRBD1. CDR3 length: 15 amino acids. V shed 1 base, J shed 1 base, and the junction held 2 bases outside the gene matches. Germline CDR1 reads KGHSH; CDR2 reads LQKENI. The CDR3 reads CASSPRQGSNTEAFF. DNA of the CDR3: TGTGCCAGCTCACCACGACAGGGGTCGAACACTGAAGCTTTCTTT.

J is TRBJ2-7 and V is TRBV5-1, with D tentatively TRBD1 (6 bases). Per the germline V gene, CDR1 is SGHRS and CDR2 is YFSETQ. The CDR3 extends over 14 amino acids. Trimming removed 3 bases from V and 5 bases from J, with 15 bases in between. The CDR3 region has the DNA TGCGCCAGCAGCTCAGGGGCCGCGGTGGACGAGCAGTACTTC. Its protein product is CASSSGAAVDEQYF.

The chain carries TRBV7-2 and TRBJ1-3; D is uncertain. The germline V gene encodes CDR1 SGHTA and CDR2 FQGNSA. Trimming cost V 0 bases and J 4 bases, with 13 bases left between them. The length of the CDR3 is 16 residues. CDR3 nucleotides: TGTGCCAGCAGCTTAGCCGAGGCCGGGTTGGGAAACACCATATATTTT. It is translated as CASSLAEAGLGNTIYF.

The V call is TRBV27, the J call TRBJ1-5; 7 bases map to TRBD1. V trimming: 6 bases; J trimming: 6 bases; junction bases outside the gene matches: 8. The CDR3 spans 14 residues. Germline V gene sequence: CDR1 MNHEY, CDR2 SMNVEV (reference sequence). This CDR3 reads CASRRTTGVQPQHF. Here the CDR3 DNA reads TGTGCCAGCAGGCGAACAACAGGGGTTCAGCCCCAGCATTTT.